Below, one T cell receptor (beta chain) is given with its context. Its specificity is unknown. The PCR used 60 Vbeta and 13 Jbeta primers. Assay used: immunoSEQ multiplex PCR; TCRdb lists only in-frame clones, some missing. In the table there are some 150,000 clones, about 80% of which are singletons. The CDR3 is made up of 18 amino acids. CDR1 is SGHAT, CDR2 FQNNGV, per germline. V shed 0 bases, J shed 5 bases, and the junction held 9 bases outside the gene matches. The data derive from a study of cytomegalovirus exposure and HLA in healthy donors. Study context: Earlier, 90 million to 140 million unique TCR beta sequences were recovered from about 200 million T cells by an analysis. Study-wide points: A later analysis reported that several of the most significant clusters appeared to be linked to common viral pathogens, among them Epstein-Barr virus. Later on, a genetic analysis was performed. It linked a missense variant in DCLRE1C with V- and J-gene trimming of TCR beta.

The chain employs TRBV11-2 and TRBJ2-1; 11 nucleotides align to TRBD2. The specimen sequenced was PBMCs. The receptor's source is a man aged 18-30 years in good health and CMV-seropositive. The CDR3 nucleotides are TGTGCCAGCAGCTTAGATAGGCTAGCGGGAGGCCTTCACAATGAGCAGTTCTTC. It translates to CASSLDRLAGGLHNEQFF.